These 13 T cell receptor beta chains were sequenced from one sample in a study of blood T cells in healthy people across ages. Combining a sample-barcoded 5' primer with a J-beta primer mix, a second PCR ran for roughly 7 to 11 cycles. TCRdb re-derived calls from the 5' RACE reads in MiXCR, one entry per CDR3 protein. The sample carries some 860,000 distinct CDR3 sequences, around 50% recorded once. Sequencing was carried out using blood. These receptors all stem from a man aged 35 to 55 in good health.

The CDR3 loop is CASSLGADYNEQFF. CDR3 nucleotides: TGTGCCAGCAGCTTGGGGGCAGACTACAATGAGCAGTTCTTC. V and J are TRBV7-6 and TRBJ2-1; D may be TRBD1 (6 bases). The CDR3 sequence is 14 residues long. The V gene lost 3 bases and the J gene lost 3 bases, with 9 bases spanning the gap. The V gene's germline CDR1 is SGHVS and CDR2 FNYEAQ.

The chain carries TRBV6-2 or TRBV6-3 and TRBJ2-5; unclear D gene. Germline CDR1 MNHEY, CDR2 SVGEGT. CDR3 length: 16 amino acids. Trimming took 2 bases from V and 4 from J, leaving 17 bases between them. CDR3 bases: TGTGCCAGCAGTTACGGGCTAGGCGCCCCCTTAGAGACCCAGTACTTC. This gives the protein CASSYGLGAPLETQYF.

CDR3 bases: TGTGCCAGCAGTTACGACTCGGCTTTGAAAGAGACCCAGTACTTC. Translation: CASSYDSALKETQYF. The chain uses TRBV2 and TRBJ2-5, with D unresolved. V was clipped by 5 bases and J by 3 bases, with 16 bases between them. The CDR3 length is 15 residues. The V gene's germline CDR1 is SNHLY and CDR2 FYNNEI.

The chain recombines TRBV6-6 with TRBJ1-4; tentative D call: TRBD1 (5 bases). Trimming left V 6 bases short and J 9 bases short, with 14 bases between. The CDR3 totals 13 residues. Germline lookup yields CDR1 MNHNY and CDR2 SVGAGI (reference sequence). The CDR3 reads CASRNGGGKKLFF. The CDR3 nucleotides read TGTGCCAGCAGGAACGGTGGGGGGAAAAAACTGTTTTTT.

Regarding this clonotype: One junction end disagrees with the germline gene, perhaps due to a read error. This chain links TRBV6-2 or TRBV6-3 with TRBJ2-1; 8 positions match TRBD2. Germline V gives CDR1 MNHEY, CDR2 SVGEGT. This CDR3 comprises 15 residues. The CDR3 loop reads CASRYSYGGAGEQFF. The CDR3 region has the DNA TGTGCCAGCAGGTACTCCTACGGGGGGGCTGGTGAGCAGTTCTTC.

Regarding this clonotype: It is likely a read error: a sequence one base away is far more abundant. This chain joins TRBV28 and TRBJ2-5; the D gene is possibly TRBD1 (5 bases). Germline CDR1 is MDHEN and CDR2 is SYDVKM. This CDR3 has 13 residues. CDR3 region: CACSLAGQETQYF. CDR3 nucleotides: TGTGCCTGCAGTTTAGCAGGGCAAGAGACCCAGTACTTC.

On this clonotype itself: A junction end diverges from the germline sequence, so it may reflect a read error. The rearrangement uses TRBV29-1 and TRBJ2-7, with 7 bases identical to TRBD1. This CDR3 region has 14 residues. Germline V gene data show CDR1 as SQVTM and CDR2 as ANQGSEA. The CDR3 spells CSVELNDRDYEQYF. The CDR3 DNA follows: TGTAGCGTTGAGCTTAATGACAGGGACTACGAGCAGTACTTC.

The chain has TRBV5-5 and TRBJ2-5, with 7 positions matching TRBD2. The germline CDR1 and CDR2 sequences are SGHKS and YYEKEE (reference sequence). V lost 5 bases, J lost 1 base, and 2 bases stayed unmatched. The CDR3 loop spans 13 amino acids. CDR3 sequence (DNA): TGTGCCAGCAGGCGGGGGAGCCAAGAGACCCAGTACTTC. Translating gives CASRRGSQETQYF.

As to this clonotype: One end of the junction is discordant with germline, which a read error may explain. This rearrangement joins TRBV11-2 to TRBJ2-1, with D hard to call. The length of the CDR3 is 12 residues. Germline loops: CDR1 SGHAT, CDR2 FQNNGV. CDR3 in amino acids: CASILVLGEQFF. As DNA, the CDR3 is TGTGCCAGCATCTTAGTCCTCGGGGAGCAGTTCTTC.

The chain uses TRBV24-1 and TRBJ2-7; no definite D call. Trimming took off 4 bases at V and 1 base at J, with 4 bases between the two ends. The CDR3 has 12 amino acids. Germline assignment: CDR1 KGHDR and CDR2 SFDVKD. The CDR3 DNA reads as TGTGCCACCAGTGACAAATCCTACGAGCAGTACTTC. Protein sequence: CATSDKSYEQYF.

This clonotype was recorded at least ten times. V and J are TRBV18 and TRBJ2-6, with 12 positions matching TRBD1. In germline, CDR1 is KGHSH, CDR2 LQKENI. This CDR3 has 19 residues. With V trimmed by 2 bases and J by 2 bases, 7 bases remained unmatched. Here the CDR3 reads CASSPSGTGGSTGANVLTF. CDR3 coding DNA: TGTGCCAGCTCACCATCCGGGACAGGGGGCTCCACTGGGGCCAACGTCCTGACTTTC.

This chain links TRBV20-1 with TRBJ2-7; maybe TRBD2 (7 bases). The ends were cut back, 4 bases at V and 4 bases at J, with 14 bases in the middle. Per the germline V gene, CDR1 is DFQATT and CDR2 is SNEGSKA (reference sequence). CDR3 size: 13 residues. CDR3: CSAMGRGAYEQYF. CDR3 coding DNA: TGCAGTGCTATGGGACGGGGGGCATACGAGCAGTACTTC.

V and J are TRBV5-5 and TRBJ2-7; 8 nucleotides match TRBD2. Germline V CDR1 and CDR2: SGHKS, YYEKEE (reference sequence). V lost 1 base and J lost 2; bases outside the gene matches: 5. The CDR3 covers 15 residues. The chain's CDR3 is CASSLWAAGAYEQYF. CDR3 bases: TGTGCCAGCAGCTTGTGGGCAGCGGGAGCCTACGAGCAGTACTTC.